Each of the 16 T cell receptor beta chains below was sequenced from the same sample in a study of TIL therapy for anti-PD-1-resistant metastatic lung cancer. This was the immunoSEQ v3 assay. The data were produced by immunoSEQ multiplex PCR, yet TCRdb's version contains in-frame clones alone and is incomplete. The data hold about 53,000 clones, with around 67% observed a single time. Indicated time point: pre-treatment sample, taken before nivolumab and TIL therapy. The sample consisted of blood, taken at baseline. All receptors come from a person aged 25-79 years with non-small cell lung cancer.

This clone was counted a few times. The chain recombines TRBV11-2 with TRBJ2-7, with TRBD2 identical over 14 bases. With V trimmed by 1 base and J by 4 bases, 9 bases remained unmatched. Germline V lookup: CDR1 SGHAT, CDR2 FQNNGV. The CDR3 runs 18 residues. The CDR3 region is CASSLASNRLAGGYEQYF. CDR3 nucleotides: TGTGCCAGCAGCTTAGCCTCCAACAGACTAGCGGGAGGGTACGAGCAGTACTTC.

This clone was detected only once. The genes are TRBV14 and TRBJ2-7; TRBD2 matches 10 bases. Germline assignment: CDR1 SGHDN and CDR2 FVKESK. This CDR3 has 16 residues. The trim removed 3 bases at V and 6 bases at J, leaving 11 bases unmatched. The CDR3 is CASSQRIGTSVREQYF. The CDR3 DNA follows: TGTGCCAGCAGCCAGAGAATCGGGACTAGCGTTCGCGAGCAGTACTTC. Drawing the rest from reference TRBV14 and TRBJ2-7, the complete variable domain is EAGVTQFPSHSVIEKGQTVTLRCDPISGHDNLYWYRRVMGKEIKFLLHFVKESKQDESGMPNNRFLAERTGGTYSTLKVQPAELEDSGVYFCASSQRIGTSVREQYFGPGTRLTVT.

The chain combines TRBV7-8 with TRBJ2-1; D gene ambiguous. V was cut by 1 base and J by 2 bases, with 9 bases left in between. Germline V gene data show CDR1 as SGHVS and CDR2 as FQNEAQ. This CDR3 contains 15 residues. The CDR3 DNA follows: TGTGCCAGCAGCTTAGAACAGCCTCCCTACAATGAGCAGTTCTTC. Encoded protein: CASSLEQPPYNEQFF.

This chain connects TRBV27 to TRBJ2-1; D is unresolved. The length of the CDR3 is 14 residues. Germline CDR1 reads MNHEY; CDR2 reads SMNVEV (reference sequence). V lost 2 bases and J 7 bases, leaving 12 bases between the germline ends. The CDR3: CASSLGEEGNEQFF. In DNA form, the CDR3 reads TGTGCCAGCAGTTTAGGTGAGGAAGGGAATGAGCAGTTCTTC.

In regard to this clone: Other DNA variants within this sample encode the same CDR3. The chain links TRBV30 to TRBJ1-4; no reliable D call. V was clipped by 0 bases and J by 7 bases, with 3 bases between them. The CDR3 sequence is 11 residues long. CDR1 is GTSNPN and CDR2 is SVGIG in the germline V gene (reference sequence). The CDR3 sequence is CAWSVGEKLFF. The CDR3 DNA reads TGTGCCTGGAGTGTAGGTGAAAAACTGTTTTTT.

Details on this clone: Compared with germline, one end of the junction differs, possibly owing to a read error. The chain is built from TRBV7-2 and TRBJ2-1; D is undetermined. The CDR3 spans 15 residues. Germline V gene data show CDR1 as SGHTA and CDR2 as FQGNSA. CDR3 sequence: CAGSRALSSYNEQFF. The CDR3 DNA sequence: TGTGCCGGCAGTAGAGCTCTGAGCTCCTACAATGAGCAGTTCTTC.

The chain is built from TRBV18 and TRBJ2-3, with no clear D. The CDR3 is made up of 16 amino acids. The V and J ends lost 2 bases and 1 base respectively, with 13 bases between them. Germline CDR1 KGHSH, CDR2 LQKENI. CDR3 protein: CASSPSGRQGTDTQYF. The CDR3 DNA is TGTGCCAGCTCACCATCTGGACGACAAGGCACAGATACGCAGTATTTT.

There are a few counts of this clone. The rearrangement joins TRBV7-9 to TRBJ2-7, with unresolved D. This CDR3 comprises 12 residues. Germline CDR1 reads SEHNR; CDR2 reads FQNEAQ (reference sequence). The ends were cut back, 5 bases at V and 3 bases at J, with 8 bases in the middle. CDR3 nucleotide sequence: TGTGCCAGCAGCGAAGACAACTACGAGCAGTACTTC. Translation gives CASSEDNYEQYF.

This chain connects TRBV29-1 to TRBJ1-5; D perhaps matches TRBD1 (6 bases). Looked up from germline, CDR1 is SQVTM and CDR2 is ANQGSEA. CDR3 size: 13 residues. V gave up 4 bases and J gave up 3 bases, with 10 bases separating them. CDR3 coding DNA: TGCAGCGTTGGGGCAGGGGTCAATCAGCCCCAGCATTTT. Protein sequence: CSVGAGVNQPQHF.

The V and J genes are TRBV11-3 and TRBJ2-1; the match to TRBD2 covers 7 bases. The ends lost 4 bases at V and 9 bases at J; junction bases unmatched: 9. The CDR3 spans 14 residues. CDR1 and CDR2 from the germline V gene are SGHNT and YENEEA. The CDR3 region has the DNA TGTGCCAGCAGCTCCCGAGCGGGAAACAGTGAGCAGTTCTTC. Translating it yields CASSSRAGNSEQFF.

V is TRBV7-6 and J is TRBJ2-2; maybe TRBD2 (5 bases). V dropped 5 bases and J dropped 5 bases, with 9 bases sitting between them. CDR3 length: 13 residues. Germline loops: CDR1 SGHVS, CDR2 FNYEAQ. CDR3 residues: CASSQSGTGELFF. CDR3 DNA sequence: TGTGCCAGCAGCCAGTCGGGGACCGGGGAGCTGTTTTTT.

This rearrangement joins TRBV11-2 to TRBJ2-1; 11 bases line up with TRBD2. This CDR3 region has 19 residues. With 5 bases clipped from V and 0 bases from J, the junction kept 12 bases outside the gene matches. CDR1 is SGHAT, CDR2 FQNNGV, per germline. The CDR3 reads CASSPSASGRTSSYNEQFF. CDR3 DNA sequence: TGTGCCAGCAGCCCTTCGGCTAGCGGGAGGACCAGCTCCTACAATGAGCAGTTCTTC.

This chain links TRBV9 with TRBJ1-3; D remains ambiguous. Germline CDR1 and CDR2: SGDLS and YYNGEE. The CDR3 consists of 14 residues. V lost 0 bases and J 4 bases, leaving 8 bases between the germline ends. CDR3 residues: CASSVAGYGNTIYF. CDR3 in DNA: TGTGCCAGCAGCGTAGCGGGGTACGGAAACACCATATATTTT.

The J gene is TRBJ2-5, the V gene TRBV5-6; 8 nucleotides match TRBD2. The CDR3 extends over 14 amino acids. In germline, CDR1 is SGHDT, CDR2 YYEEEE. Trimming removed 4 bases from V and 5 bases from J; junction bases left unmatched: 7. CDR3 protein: CASSRPGGGETQYF. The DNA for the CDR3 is TGTGCCAGCAGCCGACCCGGGGGGGGTGAGACCCAGTACTTC.

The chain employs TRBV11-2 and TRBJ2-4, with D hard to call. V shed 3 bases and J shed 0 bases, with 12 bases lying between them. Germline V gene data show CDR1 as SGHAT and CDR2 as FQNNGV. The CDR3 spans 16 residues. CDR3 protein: CASSFLFTPAKNIQYF. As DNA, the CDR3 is TGTGCCAGCAGCTTTCTGTTTACACCAGCCAAAAACATTCAGTACTTC. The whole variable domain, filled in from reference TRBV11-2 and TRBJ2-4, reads EAGVAQSPRYKIIEKRQSVAFWCNPISGHATLYWYQQILGQGPKLLIQFQNNGVVDDSQLPKDRFSAERLKGVDSTLKIQPAKLEDSAVYLCASSFLFTPAKNIQYFGAGTRLSVL.

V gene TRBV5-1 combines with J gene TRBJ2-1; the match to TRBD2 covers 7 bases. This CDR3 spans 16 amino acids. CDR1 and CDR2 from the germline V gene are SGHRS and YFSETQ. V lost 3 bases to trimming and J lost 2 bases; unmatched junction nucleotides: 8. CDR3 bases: TGCGCCAGCAGCTATACCTCTAGCGGAACCTACAATGAGCAGTTCTTC. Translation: CASSYTSSGTYNEQFF.